Each of the 21 T cell receptor beta chains below was sequenced from the same sample in a study of PD-L1 blockade in urothelial cancer. Here immunoSEQ multiplex PCR was the method, and the copy in TCRdb shows in-frame clones only, minus some. The data show more than 30,000 clones, roughly 82% seen once. The sequences come from PBMCs, collected around atezolizumab (anti-PD-L1) treatment. Receptors were obtained from a man in his sixties with urothelial cancer.

The chain links TRBV7-2 to TRBJ2-5, with no clear D. The germline V and J ends were trimmed by 1 base and 5 bases, with 17 bases remaining between them. CDR1 SGHTA and CDR2 FQGNSA come from the germline V gene. The CDR3 is 16 amino acids. CDR3 loop: CASSLDFAAMRETQYF. The CDR3, as DNA: TGTGCCAGCAGCTTAGACTTTGCGGCTATGCGGGAGACCCAGTACTTC.

The chain uses TRBV6-5 and TRBJ1-2, with a tentative D call TRBD1 (6 bases). V shed 4 bases and J shed 1 base, with 13 bases lying between them. This CDR3 is 15 amino acids long. The germline gives CDR1 MNHEY, CDR2 SVGAGI. In nucleotides, the CDR3 is TGTGCCAGCAGTTCCGGGACAAATAATAACTATGGCTACACCTTC. This translates into CASSSGTNNNYGYTF.

The V and J genes are TRBV9 and TRBJ1-1; 10 bases are shared with TRBD1. This CDR3 has 15 amino acids. Trimming took 1 base from V and 7 from J; bases not matched to a gene: 7. Germline V gene data show CDR1 as SGDLS and CDR2 as YYNGEE. The CDR3 protein is CASSVRDRGTYEAFF. CDR3 nucleotide sequence: TGTGCCAGCAGCGTACGGGACAGGGGAACCTATGAAGCTTTCTTT.

V usage is TRBV6-5 and J usage is TRBJ2-7; the match to TRBD1 covers 9 bases. The germline V gene encodes CDR1 MNHEY and CDR2 SVGAGI. There are 15 residues in the CDR3. V lost 6 bases and J lost 1; bases outside the gene matches: 7. In DNA, the CDR3 is TGTGCCAGCAGCTACCGGGACAGGGAATCCTACGAGCAGTACTTC. It specifies CASSYRDRESYEQYF.

J is TRBJ2-5 and V is TRBV27, with D possibly matching TRBD1 (5 bases). The CDR3 is made up of 15 amino acids. CDR1 is MNHEY and CDR2 is SMNVEV in the germline V gene (reference sequence). V dropped 2 bases and J dropped 5 bases, with 15 bases sitting between them. The CDR3 sequence: CASSLVAGPWETQYF. The CDR3 DNA is TGTGCCAGCAGTTTAGTCGCAGGGCCTTGGGAGACCCAGTACTTC.

The chain has TRBV7-3 and TRBJ2-7; the match to TRBD2 covers 10 bases. The CDR3 totals 14 residues. V shed 4 bases and J 7 bases; nucleotides not matched to a gene: 7. Germline CDR1 and CDR2: SGHTA and FQGTGA. The CDR3 is CASSSSGGAFEQYF. Here the CDR3 DNA reads TGTGCCAGCAGCTCAAGCGGGGGGGCCTTTGAGCAGTACTTC. Combining the CDR3 with reference TRBV7-3 and TRBJ2-7 gives the whole variable domain GAGVSQTPSNKVTEKGKYVELRCDPISGHTALYWYRQSLGQGPEFLIYFQGTGAADDSGLPNDRFFAVRPEGSVSTLKIQRTERGDSAVYLCASSSSGGAFEQYFGPGTRLTVT.

This clone was observed a single time. The CDR3 DNA reads TGCAGCGGGACCGGGACAGGGGTTAACACTGAAGCTTTCTTT. This encodes CSGTGTGVNTEAFF. The chain has TRBV29-1 and TRBJ1-1; TRBD1 matches 10 bases. CDR3 size: 14 residues. Germline loops: CDR1 SQVTM, CDR2 ANQGSEA. Trimming took 7 bases from V and 2 from J; bases not matched to a gene: 7.

The rearrangement joins TRBV10-3 to TRBJ1-1, with D tentatively TRBD1 (6 bases). This CDR3 contains 16 residues. The V end lost 0 bases, the J end lost 4 bases, and 15 bases lay between the germline ends. Per the germline V gene, CDR1 is ENHRY and CDR2 is SYGVKD. CDR3 protein: CAISESIGGGVTEAFF. The CDR3 DNA follows: TGTGCCATCAGTGAGTCGATAGGGGGTGGTGTCACTGAAGCTTTCTTT.

This chain connects TRBV5-6 to TRBJ2-7; D possibly corresponds to TRBD1 (6 bases). The CDR3 is 14 amino acids. Germline loops: CDR1 SGHDT, CDR2 YYEEEE. V was clipped by 0 bases and J by 3 bases, with 10 bases between them. CDR3 protein: CASSLDREYYEQYF. As DNA, the CDR3 is TGTGCCAGCAGCTTGGACAGGGAGTACTACGAGCAGTACTTC.

The J gene is TRBJ2-5, the V gene TRBV7-3, with a tentative D call TRBD2 (5 bases). Trimming shortened V by 5 bases and J by 5 bases, and 15 bases separated the two germline ends. Germline-derived CDR1 and CDR2 are SGHTA and FQGTGA. The CDR3 length is 14 residues. This CDR3 is CASSLGPRGETQYF. CDR3 coding DNA: TGTGCCAGCAGCCTCGGACCACGAGGGGAGACCCAGTACTTC.

V usage is TRBV28 and J usage is TRBJ1-2; no firm D call. CDR1 and CDR2 from the germline V gene are MDHEN and SYDVKM. Trimming shortened V by 6 bases and J by 4 bases, and 15 bases separated the two germline ends. CDR3 length equals 14 residues. The CDR3 region is CASSVEQYGYGYTF. DNA of the CDR3: TGTGCCAGCAGCGTAGAACAGTACGGCTATGGCTACACCTTC.

The chain couples TRBV6-1 to TRBJ2-1, with 9 bases fitting TRBD2. This CDR3 has 14 residues. Germline CDR1 is MNHNS and CDR2 is SASEGT. V trimming: 7 bases; J trimming: 4 bases; junction bases outside the gene matches: 5. The CDR3 reads CASTTSGAYNEQFF. The CDR3 nucleotides are TGTGCCAGCACGACTAGCGGAGCTTACAATGAGCAGTTCTTC.

This rearrangement joins TRBV5-6 to TRBJ2-3; TRBD1 matches 9 bases. The CDR3 runs to 12 residues. Per germline, CDR1 SGHDT and CDR2 YYEEEE. V shed 4 bases and J 9 bases; nucleotides not matched to a gene: 3. The CDR3 DNA reads as TGTGCCAGCAGCGCGACAGGGGGGACGCAGTATTTT. Its translation: CASSATGGTQYF.

The rearrangement links TRBV5-4 to TRBJ1-5, with a weak D call TRBD1 (6 bases). In germline, CDR1 is SGHNT, CDR2 YYREEE (reference sequence). This CDR3 is built from 14 residues. Between the trimmed V and J ends, which lost 1 base and 2 bases, there was a span of 7 bases. CDR3 bases: TGTGCCAGCAGCTTGAAGGGGGGCAATCAGCCCCAGCATTTT. The encoded protein is CASSLKGGNQPQHF.

The rearrangement uses TRBV7-9 and TRBJ1-5; 7 bases agree with TRBD1. This CDR3 is 13 amino acids long. V shed 1 base, J shed 7 bases, and the junction held 1 base outside the gene matches. In germline, CDR1 is SEHNR, CDR2 FQNEAQ (reference sequence). The CDR3 nucleotides read TGTGCCAGCAGCTTAGAGGGGGCCCAGCCCCAGCATTTT. Translated: CASSLEGAQPQHF.

CDR3 sequence reads: CASSLDRDGDTQYF. The CDR3 DNA is TGTGCCAGCAGCTTAGATCGGGATGGGGATACGCAGTATTTT. V is TRBV11-3 and J is TRBJ2-3, with D perhaps TRBD2 (5 bases). Germline loops: CDR1 SGHNT, CDR2 YENEEA. The CDR3 consists of 14 residues. The V end lost 0 bases, the J end lost 6 bases, and 10 bases lay between the germline ends. Based on the CDR3 plus reference TRBV11-3 and TRBJ2-3, the full variable domain is EAGVVQSPRYKIIEKKQPVAFWCNPISGHNTLYWYLQNLGQGPELLIRYENEEAVDDSQLPKDRFSAERLKGVDSTLKIQPAELGDSAVYLCASSLDRDGDTQYFGPGTRLTVL.

The chain combines TRBV7-9 with TRBJ2-7; 12 bases map to TRBD2. The germline CDR1 and CDR2 sequences are SEHNR and FQNEAQ (reference sequence). The CDR3 totals 13 residues. V lost 8 bases and J lost 3; bases outside the gene matches: 2. CDR3 region: CASQTSGSYEQYF. The CDR3 DNA follows: TGTGCCAGCCAGACTAGCGGGAGCTACGAGCAGTACTTC.

The gene calls are TRBV5-4 and TRBJ2-3; the match to TRBD1 covers 9 bases. CDR3 length equals 16 residues. CDR1 and CDR2 (germline): SGHNT, YYREEE (reference sequence). Trimming cost V 4 bases and J 1 base; bases outside gene matches: 7. This chain's CDR3 is CASSGPGQGGTDTQYF. CDR3 DNA: TGTGCCAGCAGCGGACCGGGACAGGGAGGCACAGATACGCAGTATTTT. Supplemented by reference TRBV5-4 and TRBJ2-3, the full variable domain reads ETGVTQSPTHLIKTRGQQVTLRCSSQSGHNTVSWYQQALGQGPQFIFQYYREEENGRGNFPPRFSGLQFPNYSSELNVNALELDDSALYLCASSGPGQGGTDTQYFGPGTRLTVL.

This clone was seen only once. This rearrangement joins TRBV11-1 to TRBJ2-3, with a weak D call TRBD2 (6 bases). V was clipped by 4 bases and J by 2 bases, with 19 bases between them. The CDR3 loop spans 17 amino acids. Germline loops: CDR1 SGHAT, CDR2 FQDESV (reference sequence). CDR3: CASSSVPGLGTTDTQYF. The CDR3 DNA sequence: TGTGCCAGCAGCTCAGTCCCGGGACTGGGGACCACAGATACGCAGTATTTT.

The rearrangement uses TRBV6-6 and TRBJ2-7, with D uncertain. Trimming stripped 2 bases from V and 0 bases from J, with 5 bases between. CDR3 size: 13 residues. Per germline, CDR1 MNHNY and CDR2 SVGAGI (reference sequence). The CDR3 DNA is TGTGCCAGCAGTTACGCGAGCTCCTACGAGCAGTACTTC. Its protein product is CASSYASSYEQYF.

The chain couples TRBV5-1 to TRBJ1-1, with 7 bases lining up with TRBD1. Losses at the gene ends were 1 base for V and 1 base for J; bases not matched to a gene: 7. CDR1 SGHRS and CDR2 YFSETQ come from the germline V gene. CDR3 length equals 16 residues. This chain's CDR3 is CASSLSPQGPNTEAFF. Written as DNA, the CDR3 is TGCGCCAGCAGCTTGTCCCCACAGGGGCCGAACACTGAAGCTTTCTTT.